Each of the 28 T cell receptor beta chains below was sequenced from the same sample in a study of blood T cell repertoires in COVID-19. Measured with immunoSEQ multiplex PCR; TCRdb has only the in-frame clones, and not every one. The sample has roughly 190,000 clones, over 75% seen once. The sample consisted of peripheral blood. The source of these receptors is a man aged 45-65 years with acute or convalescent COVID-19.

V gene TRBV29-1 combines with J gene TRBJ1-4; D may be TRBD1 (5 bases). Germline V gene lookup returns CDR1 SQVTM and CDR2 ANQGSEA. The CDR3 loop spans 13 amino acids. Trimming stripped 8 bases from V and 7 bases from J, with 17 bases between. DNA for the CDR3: TGCAGCACCGAGCAGGGTCGGGCTGAAAAACTGTTTTTT. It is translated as CSTEQGRAEKLFF.

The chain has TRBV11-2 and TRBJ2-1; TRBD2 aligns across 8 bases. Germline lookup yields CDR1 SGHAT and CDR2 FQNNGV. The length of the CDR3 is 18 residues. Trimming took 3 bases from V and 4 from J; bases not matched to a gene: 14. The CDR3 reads CASSFQGGGRFGYNEQFF. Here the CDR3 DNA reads TGTGCCAGCAGCTTCCAAGGAGGCGGGAGGTTCGGGTACAATGAGCAGTTCTTC.

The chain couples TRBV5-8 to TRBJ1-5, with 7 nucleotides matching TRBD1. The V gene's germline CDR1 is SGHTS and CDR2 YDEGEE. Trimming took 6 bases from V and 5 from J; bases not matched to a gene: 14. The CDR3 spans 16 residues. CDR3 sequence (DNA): TGTGCCAGCACCTTCCCGAGGCAGGGGGTAGATCAGCCCCAGCATTTT. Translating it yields CASTFPRQGVDQPQHF.

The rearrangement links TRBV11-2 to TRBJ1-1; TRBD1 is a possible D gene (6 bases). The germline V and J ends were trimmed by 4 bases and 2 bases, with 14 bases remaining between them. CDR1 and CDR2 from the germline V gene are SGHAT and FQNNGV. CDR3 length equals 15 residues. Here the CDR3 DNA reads TGTGCCAGCAGCTATAGCAGGGGCCTCAACACTGAAGCTTTCTTT. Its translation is CASSYSRGLNTEAFF.

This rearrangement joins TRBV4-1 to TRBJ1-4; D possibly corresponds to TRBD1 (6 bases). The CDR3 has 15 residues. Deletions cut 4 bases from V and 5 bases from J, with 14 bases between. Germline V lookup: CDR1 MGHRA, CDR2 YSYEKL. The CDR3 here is CASSPPGQPNEKLFF. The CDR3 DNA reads TGCGCCAGCAGCCCACCCGGACAGCCCAATGAAAAACTGTTTTTT.

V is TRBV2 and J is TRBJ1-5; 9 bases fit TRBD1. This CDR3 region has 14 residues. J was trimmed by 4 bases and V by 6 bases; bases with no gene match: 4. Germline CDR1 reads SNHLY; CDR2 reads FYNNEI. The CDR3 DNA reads TGTGCCAGCAGGCGAGGACAGGGGAATCAGCCCCAGCATTTT. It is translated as CASRRGQGNQPQHF.

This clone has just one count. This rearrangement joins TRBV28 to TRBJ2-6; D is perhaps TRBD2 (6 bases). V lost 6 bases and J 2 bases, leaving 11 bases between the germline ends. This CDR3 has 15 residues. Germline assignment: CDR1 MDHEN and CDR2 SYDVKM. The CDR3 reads CASSPWEAGANVLTF. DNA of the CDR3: TGTGCCAGCAGCCCCTGGGAGGCTGGGGCCAACGTCCTGACTTTC.

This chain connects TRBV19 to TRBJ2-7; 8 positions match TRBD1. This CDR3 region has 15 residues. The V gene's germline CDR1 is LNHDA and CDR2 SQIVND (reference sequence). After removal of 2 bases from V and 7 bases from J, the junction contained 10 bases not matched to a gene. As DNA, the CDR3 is TGTGCCAGTAGTATAACCTTGACAGGGGTAAGTGAGCAGTACGTC. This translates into CASSITLTGVSEQYV.

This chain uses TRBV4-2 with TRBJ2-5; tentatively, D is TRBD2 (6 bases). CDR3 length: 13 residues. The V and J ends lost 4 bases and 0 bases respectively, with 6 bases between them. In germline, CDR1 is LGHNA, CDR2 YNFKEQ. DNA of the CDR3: TGTGCCAGCAGCCGGGACTACCAAGAGACCCAGTACTTC. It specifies CASSRDYQETQYF.

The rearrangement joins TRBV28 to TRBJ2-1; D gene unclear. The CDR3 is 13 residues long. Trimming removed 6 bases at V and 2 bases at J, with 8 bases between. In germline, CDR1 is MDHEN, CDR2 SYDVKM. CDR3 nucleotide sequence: TGTGCCAGCAGCCTTAGCCCCTACAATGAGCAGTTCTTC. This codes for CASSLSPYNEQFF.

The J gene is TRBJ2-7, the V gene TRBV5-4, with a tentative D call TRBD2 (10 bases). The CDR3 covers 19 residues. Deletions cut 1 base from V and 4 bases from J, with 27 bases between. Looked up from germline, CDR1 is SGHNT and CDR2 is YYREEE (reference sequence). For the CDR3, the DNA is TGTGCCAGCAGCTTGAGGGGACAGGGTGTCCTAGCGGGAGAATACGAGCAGTACTTC. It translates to CASSLRGQGVLAGEYEQYF.

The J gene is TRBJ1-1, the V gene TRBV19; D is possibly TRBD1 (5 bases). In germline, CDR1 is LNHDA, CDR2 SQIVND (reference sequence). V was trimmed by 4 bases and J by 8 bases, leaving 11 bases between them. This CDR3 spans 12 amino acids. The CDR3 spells CASSTRGGEAFF. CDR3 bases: TGTGCCAGTAGTACGAGGGGAGGCGAAGCTTTCTTT.

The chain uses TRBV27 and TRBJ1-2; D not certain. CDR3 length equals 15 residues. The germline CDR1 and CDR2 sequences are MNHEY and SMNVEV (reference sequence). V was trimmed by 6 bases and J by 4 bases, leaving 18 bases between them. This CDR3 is CASRGGGPGSYGYTF. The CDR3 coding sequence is TGTGCCAGCAGGGGAGGAGGACCGGGGAGCTATGGCTACACCTTC.

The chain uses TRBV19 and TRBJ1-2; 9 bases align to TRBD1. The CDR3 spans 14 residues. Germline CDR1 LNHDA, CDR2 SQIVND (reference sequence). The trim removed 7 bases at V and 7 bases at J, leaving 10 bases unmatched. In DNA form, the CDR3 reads TGTGCCAGTAATCCCCGGGACAGGGTTCCTGGCTACACCTTC. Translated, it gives CASNPRDRVPGYTF.

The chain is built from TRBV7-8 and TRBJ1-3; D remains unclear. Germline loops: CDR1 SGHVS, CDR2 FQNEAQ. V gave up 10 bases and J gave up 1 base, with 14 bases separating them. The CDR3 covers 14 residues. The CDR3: CATRVGRSGNTIYF. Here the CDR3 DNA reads TGTGCCACCCGGGTCGGTCGGTCTGGAAACACCATATATTTT.

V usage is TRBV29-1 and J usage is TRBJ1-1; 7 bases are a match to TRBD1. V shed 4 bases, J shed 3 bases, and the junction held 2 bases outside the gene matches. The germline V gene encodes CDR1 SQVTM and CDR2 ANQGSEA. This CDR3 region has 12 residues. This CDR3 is CSVVGQDTEAFF. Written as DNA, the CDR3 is TGCAGCGTTGTTGGACAGGACACTGAAGCTTTCTTT.

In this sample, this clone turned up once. The CDR3 coding sequence is TGCGCCAGCAGCCAATCAGTTAAGGGAGGTTTCTCTGGAAACACCATATATTTT. Amino acids: CASSQSVKGGFSGNTIYF. V usage is TRBV4-3 and J usage is TRBJ1-3; D remains ambiguous. From germline, CDR1 is LGHNA and CDR2 YSLEER. CDR3 length: 18 amino acids. V was trimmed by 2 bases and J by 0 bases, leaving 17 bases between them.

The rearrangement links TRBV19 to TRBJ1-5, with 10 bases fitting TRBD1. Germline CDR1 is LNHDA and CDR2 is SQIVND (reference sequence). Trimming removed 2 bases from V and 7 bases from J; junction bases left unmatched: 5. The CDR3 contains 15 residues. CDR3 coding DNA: TGTGCCAGTAGTATAAGGGGGACAGGGGTGCAGCCCCAGCATTTT. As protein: CASSIRGTGVQPQHF. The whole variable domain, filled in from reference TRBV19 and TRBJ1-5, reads DGGITQSPKYLFRKEGQNVTLSCEQNLNHDAMYWYRQDPGQGLRLIYYSQIVNDFQKGDIAEGYSVSREKKESFPLTVTSAQKNPTAFYLCASSIRGTGVQPQHFGDGTRLSIL.

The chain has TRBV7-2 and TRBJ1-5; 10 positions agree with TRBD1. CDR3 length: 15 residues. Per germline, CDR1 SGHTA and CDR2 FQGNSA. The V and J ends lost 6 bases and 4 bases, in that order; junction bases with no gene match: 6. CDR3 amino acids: CASSWTGGTNQPQHF. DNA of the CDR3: TGTGCCAGCAGTTGGACAGGGGGAACTAATCAGCCCCAGCATTTT.

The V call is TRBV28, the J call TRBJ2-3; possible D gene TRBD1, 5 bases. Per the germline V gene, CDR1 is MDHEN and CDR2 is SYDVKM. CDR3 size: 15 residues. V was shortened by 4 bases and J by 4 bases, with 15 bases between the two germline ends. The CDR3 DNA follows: TGTGCCAGCAGTTCAGGGTATGGTCACCCAGATACGCAGTATTTT. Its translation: CASSSGYGHPDTQYF.

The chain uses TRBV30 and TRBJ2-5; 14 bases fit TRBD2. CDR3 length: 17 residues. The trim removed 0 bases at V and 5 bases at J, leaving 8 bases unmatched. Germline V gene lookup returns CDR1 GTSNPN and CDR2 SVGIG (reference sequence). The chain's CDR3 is CAWSVRLAGGPGETQYF. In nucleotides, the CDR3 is TGTGCCTGGAGTGTACGACTAGCGGGGGGGCCGGGGGAGACCCAGTACTTC.

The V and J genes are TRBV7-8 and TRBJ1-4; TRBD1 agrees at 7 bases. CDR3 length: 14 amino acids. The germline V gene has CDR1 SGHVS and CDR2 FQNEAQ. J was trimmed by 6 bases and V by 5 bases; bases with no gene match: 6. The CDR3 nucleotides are TGTGCCAGCAGCGTAGGGACAGTCGATGAAAAACTGTTTTTT. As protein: CASSVGTVDEKLFF.

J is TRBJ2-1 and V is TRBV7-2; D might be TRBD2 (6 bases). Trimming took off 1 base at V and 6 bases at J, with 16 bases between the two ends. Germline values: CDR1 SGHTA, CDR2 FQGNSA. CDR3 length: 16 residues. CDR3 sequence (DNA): TGTGCCAGCAGCTTAGAACCTAGCGTGGGGCCCAATGAGCAGTTCTTC. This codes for CASSLEPSVGPNEQFF.

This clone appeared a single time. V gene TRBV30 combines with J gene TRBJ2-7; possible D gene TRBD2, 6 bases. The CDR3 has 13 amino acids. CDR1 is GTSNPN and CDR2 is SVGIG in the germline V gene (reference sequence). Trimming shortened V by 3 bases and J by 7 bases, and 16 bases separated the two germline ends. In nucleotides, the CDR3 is TGTGCCTGGAGCGCGGAGGAGGGGCAGGAGCAGTACGTC. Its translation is CAWSAEEGQEQYV.

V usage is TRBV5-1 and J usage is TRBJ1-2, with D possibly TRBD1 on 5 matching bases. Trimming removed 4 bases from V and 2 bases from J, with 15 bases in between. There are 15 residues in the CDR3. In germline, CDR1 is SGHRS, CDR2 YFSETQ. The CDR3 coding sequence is TGCGCCAGCAGCCCCGGGGGTGGGCAGAACTATGGCTACACCTTC. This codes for CASSPGGGQNYGYTF.

The CDR3 sequence is CASSLSGFSSPLHF. CDR3 nucleotides: TGTGCCAGCAGTTTATCGGGTTTTAGTTCACCCCTCCACTTT. The rearrangement joins TRBV28 to TRBJ1-6, with D hard to call. The CDR3 length is 14 residues. Germline CDR1 and CDR2: MDHEN and SYDVKM. V lost 1 base and J lost 9, with 10 bases in between.

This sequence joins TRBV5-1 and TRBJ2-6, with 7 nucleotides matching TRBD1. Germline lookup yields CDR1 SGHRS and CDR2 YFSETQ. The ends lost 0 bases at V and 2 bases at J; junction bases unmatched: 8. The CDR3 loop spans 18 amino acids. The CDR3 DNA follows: TGCGCCAGCAGCTTGGCAGGACAGGCCCAAGCTGGGGCCAACGTCCTGACTTTC. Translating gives CASSLAGQAQAGANVLTF.

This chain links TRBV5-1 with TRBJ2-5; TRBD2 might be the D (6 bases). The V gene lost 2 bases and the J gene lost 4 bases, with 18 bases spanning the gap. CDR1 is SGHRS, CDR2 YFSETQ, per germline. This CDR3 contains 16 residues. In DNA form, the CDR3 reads TGCGCCAGCAGCTTCGGAAACTCCGGACTAAGAGAGACCCAGTACTTC. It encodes CASSFGNSGLRETQYF.